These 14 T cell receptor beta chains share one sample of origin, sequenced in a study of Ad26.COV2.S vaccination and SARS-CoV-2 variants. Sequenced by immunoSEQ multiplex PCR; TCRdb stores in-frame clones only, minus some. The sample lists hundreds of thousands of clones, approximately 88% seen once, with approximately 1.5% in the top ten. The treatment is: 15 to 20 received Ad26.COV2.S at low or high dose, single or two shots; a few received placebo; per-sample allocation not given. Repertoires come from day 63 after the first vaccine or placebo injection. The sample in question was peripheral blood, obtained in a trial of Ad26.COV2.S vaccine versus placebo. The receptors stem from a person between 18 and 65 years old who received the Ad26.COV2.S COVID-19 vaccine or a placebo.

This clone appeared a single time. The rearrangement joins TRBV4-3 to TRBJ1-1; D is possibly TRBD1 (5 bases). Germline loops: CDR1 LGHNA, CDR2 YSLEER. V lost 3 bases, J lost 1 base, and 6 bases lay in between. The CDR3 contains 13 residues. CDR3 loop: CASSHQGNTEAFF. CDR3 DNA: TGCGCCAGCAGCCATCAGGGGAACACTGAAGCTTTCTTT.

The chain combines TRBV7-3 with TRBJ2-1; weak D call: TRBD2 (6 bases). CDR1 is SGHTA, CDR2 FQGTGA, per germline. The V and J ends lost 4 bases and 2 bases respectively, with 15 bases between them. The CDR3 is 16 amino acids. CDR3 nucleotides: TGTGCCAGCAGCTCCTACGGGGGAACCACCTACAATGAGCAGTTCTTC. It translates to CASSSYGGTTYNEQFF.

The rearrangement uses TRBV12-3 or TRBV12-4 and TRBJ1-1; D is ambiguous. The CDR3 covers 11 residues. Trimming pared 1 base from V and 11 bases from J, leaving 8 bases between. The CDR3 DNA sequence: TGTGCCAGCAGTTTAGGGGCCGGTGCTTTCTTT. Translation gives CASSLGAGAFF.

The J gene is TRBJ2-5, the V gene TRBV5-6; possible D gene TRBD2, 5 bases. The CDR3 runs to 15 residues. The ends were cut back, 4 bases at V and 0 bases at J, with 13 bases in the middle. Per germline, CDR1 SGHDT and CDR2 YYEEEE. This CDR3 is CASSPRGWYQETQYF. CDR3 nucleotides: TGTGCCAGCAGCCCCCGCGGGTGGTACCAAGAGACCCAGTACTTC.

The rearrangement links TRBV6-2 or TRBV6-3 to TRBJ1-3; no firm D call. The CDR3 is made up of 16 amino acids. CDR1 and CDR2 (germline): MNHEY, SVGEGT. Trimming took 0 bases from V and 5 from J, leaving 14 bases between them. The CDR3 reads CASSYSAEDVRNTIYF. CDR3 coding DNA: TGTGCCAGCAGTTACTCGGCTGAGGACGTACGAAACACCATATATTTT.

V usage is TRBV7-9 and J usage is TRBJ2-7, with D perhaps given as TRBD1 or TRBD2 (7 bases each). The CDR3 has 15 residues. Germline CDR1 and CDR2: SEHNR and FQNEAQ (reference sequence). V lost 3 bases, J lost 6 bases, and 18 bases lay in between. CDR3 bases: TGTGCCAGCAGCTTGTGGGGAGGGGGCTTCTCCGAGCAGTACTTC. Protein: CASSLWGGGFSEQYF. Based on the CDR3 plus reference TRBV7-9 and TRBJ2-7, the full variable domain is DTGVSQNPRHKITKRGQNVTFRCDPISEHNRLYWYRQTLGQGPEFLTYFQNEAQLEKSRLLSDRFSAERPKGSFSTLEIQRTEQGDSAMYLCASSLWGGGFSEQYFGPGTRLTVT.

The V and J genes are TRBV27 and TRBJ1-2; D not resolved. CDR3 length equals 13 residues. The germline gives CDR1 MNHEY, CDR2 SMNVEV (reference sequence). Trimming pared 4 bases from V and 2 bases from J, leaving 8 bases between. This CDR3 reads CASSSSGNYGYTF. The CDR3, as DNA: TGTGCCAGCAGTTCCTCCGGGAACTATGGCTACACCTTC.

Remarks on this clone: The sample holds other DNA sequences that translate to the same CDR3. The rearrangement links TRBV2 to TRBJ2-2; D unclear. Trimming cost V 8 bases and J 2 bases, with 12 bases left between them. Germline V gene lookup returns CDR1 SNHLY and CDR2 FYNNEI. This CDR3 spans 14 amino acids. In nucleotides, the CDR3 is TGTGCCAGCCGCTTAGGGCCCAACACCGGGGAGCTGTTTTTT. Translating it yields CASRLGPNTGELFF.

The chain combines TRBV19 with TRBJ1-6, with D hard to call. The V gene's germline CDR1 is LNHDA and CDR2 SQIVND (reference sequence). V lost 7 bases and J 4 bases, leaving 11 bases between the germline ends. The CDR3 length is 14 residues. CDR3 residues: CASTRGVYNSPLHF. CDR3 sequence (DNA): TGTGCCAGTACCCGGGGAGTTTATAATTCACCCCTCCACTTT.

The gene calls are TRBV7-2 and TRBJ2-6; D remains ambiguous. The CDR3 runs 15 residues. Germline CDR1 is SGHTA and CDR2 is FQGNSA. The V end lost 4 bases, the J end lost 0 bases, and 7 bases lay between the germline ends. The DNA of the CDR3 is TGTGCCAGCAGCTGGCGCCACTCTGGGGCCAACGTCCTGACTTTC. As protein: CASSWRHSGANVLTF.

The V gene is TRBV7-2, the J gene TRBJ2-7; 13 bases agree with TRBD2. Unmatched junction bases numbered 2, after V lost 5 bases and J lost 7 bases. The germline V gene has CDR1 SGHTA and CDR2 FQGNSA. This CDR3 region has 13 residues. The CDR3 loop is CASSQGLAGEQYF. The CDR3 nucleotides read TGTGCCAGCAGCCAGGGACTAGCGGGAGAGCAGTACTTC.

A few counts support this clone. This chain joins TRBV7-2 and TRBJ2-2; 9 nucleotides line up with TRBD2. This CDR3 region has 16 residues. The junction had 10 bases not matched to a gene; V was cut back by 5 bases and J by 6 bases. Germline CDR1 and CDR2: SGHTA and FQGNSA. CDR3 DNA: TGTGCCAGCAGCACCTCCCGCGGGGGGGCGTCCGGGGAGCTGTTTTTT. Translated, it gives CASSTSRGGASGELFF.

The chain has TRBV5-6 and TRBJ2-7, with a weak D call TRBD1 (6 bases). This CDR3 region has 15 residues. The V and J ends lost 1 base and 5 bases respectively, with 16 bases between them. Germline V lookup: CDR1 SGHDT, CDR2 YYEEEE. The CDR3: CASSLFLGAAHEQYF. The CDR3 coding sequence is TGTGCCAGCAGCTTGTTTCTGGGGGCGGCCCACGAGCAGTACTTC.

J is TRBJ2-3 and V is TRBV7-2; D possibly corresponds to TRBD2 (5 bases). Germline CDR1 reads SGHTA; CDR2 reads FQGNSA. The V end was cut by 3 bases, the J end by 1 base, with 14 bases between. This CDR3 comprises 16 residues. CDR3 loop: CASSFRMVGGTDTQYF. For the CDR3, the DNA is TGTGCCAGCAGCTTCCGGATGGTGGGAGGCACAGATACGCAGTATTTT.